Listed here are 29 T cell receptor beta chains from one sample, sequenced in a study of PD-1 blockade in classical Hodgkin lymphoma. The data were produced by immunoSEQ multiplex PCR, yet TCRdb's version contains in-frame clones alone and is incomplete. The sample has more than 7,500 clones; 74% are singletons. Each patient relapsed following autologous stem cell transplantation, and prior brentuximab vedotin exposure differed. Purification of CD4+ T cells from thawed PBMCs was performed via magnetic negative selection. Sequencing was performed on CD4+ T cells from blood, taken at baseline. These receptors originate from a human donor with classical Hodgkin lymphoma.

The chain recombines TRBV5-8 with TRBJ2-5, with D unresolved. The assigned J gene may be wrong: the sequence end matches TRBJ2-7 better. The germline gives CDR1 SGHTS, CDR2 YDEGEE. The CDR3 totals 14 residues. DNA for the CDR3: TGTGCCAGCAGCTTAGGCTTGGGCGGATACGAGCAGTACTTC. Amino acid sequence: CASSLGLGGYEQYF.

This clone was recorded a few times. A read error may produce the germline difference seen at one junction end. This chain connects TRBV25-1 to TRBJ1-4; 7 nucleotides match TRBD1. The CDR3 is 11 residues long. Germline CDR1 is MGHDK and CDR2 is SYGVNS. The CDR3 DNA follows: TGTGCCAGCAGTGACGGACAGGTTGCTTCCTTT. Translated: CASSDGQVASF. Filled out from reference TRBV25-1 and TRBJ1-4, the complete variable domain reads EADIYQTPRYLVIGTGKKITLECSQTMGHDKMYWYQQDPGMELHLIHYSYGVNSTEKGDLSSESTVSRIRTEHFPLTLESARPSHTSQYLCASSDGQVASFGSGTQLSVL.

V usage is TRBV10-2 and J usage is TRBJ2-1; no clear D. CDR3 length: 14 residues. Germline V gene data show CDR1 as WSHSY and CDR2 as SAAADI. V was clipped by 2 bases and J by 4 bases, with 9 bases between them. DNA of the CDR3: TGCGCCAGCAGTGAGCCCCCTACGTACAATGAGCAGTTCTTC. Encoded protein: CASSEPPTYNEQFF.

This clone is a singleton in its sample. CDR3 in DNA: TGTGCCAGCTCACCGGGCCCGGCTATGAGCTACGAGCAGTACTTC. Translated: CASSPGPAMSYEQYF. V and J are TRBV18 and TRBJ2-7; D is uncertain. This CDR3 spans 15 amino acids. The germline gives CDR1 KGHSH, CDR2 LQKENI. Trimming took 3 bases from V and 3 from J, leaving 15 bases between them.

The CDR3 here is CAWDRVGSPLHF. The DNA for the CDR3 is TGTGCCTGGGACAGGGTGGGGTCACCCCTCCACTTT. This chain joins TRBV30 and TRBJ1-6, with 7 bases identical to TRBD1. V lost 5 bases to trimming and J lost 10 bases; unmatched junction nucleotides: 5. The CDR3 spans 12 residues. Germline V lookup: CDR1 GTSNPN, CDR2 SVGIG (reference sequence).

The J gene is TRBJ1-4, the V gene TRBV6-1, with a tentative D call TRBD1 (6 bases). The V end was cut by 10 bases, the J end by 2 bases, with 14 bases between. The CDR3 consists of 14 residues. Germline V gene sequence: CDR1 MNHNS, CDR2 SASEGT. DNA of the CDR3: TGTGCCACCCGAGGGGGTTCGACTAATGAAAAACTGTTTTTT. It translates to CATRGGSTNEKLFF.

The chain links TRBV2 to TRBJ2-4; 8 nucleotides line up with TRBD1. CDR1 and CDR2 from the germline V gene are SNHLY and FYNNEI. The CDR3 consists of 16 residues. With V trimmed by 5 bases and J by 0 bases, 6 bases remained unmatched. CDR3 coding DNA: TGTGCCAGCAGTAGTCGACAGGGGCTAGCCAAAAACATTCAGTACTTC. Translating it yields CASSSRQGLAKNIQYF. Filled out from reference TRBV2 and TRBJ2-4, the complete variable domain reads EPEVTQTPSHQVTQMGQEVILRCVPISNHLYFYWYRQILGQKVEFLVSFYNNEISEKSEIFDDQFSVERPDGSNFTLKIRSTKLEDSAMYFCASSSRQGLAKNIQYFGAGTRLSVL.

The CDR3 region is CASSLSGYGLLDGYTF. CDR3 nucleotide sequence: TGTGCCAGCAGTTTATCAGGATACGGCCTCTTAGATGGCTACACCTTC. The chain joins TRBV27 to TRBJ1-2, with D uncertain. The CDR3 loop spans 16 amino acids. The germline V gene has CDR1 MNHEY and CDR2 SMNVEV (reference sequence). Deletions cut 0 bases from V and 6 bases from J, with 17 bases between.

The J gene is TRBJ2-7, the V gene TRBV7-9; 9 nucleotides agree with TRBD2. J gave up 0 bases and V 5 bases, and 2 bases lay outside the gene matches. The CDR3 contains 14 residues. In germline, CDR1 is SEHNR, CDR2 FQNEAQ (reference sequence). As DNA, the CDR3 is TGTGCCAGCAGCCCAGCGGGGGGCTCCTACGAGCAGTACTTC. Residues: CASSPAGGSYEQYF.

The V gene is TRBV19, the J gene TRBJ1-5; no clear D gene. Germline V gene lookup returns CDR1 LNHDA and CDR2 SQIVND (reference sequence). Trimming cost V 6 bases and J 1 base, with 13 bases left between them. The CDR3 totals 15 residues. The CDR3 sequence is CASRKGAESNQPQHF. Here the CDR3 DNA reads TGTGCCAGTAGAAAGGGTGCAGAGAGCAATCAGCCCCAGCATTTT.

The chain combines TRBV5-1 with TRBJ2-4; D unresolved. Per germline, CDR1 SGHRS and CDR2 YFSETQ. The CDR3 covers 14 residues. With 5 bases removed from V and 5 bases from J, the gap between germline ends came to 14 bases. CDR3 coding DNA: TGCGCCAGCAGGCCGACACCAGAACAAAACATTCAGTACTTC. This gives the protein CASRPTPEQNIQYF. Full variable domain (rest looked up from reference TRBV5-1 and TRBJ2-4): KAGVTQTPRYLIKTRGQQVTLSCSPISGHRSVSWYQQTPGQGLQFLFEYFSETQRNKGNFPGRFSGRQFSNSRSEMNVSTLELGDSALYLCASRPTPEQNIQYFGAGTRLSVL.

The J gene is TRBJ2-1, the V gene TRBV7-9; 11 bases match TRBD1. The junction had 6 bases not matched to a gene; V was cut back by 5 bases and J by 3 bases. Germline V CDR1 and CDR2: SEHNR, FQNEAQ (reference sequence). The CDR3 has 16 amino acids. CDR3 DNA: TGTGCCAGCAGCGACGGGACAGGGGGTTTCTACAATGAGCAGTTCTTC. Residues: CASSDGTGGFYNEQFF.

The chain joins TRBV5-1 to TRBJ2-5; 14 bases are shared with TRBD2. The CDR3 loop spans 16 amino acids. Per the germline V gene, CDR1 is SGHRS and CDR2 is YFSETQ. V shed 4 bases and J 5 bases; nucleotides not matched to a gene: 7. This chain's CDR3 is CASSHGLAGGYETQYF. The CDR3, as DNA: TGCGCCAGCAGCCACGGACTAGCGGGAGGATATGAGACCCAGTACTTC.

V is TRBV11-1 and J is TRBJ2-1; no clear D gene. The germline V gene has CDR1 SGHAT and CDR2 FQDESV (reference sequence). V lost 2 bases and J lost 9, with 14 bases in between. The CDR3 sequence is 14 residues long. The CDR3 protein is CASSLRWATFEQFF. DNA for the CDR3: TGTGCCAGCAGCTTAAGGTGGGCTACTTTTGAGCAGTTCTTC. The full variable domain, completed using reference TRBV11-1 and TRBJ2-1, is EAEVAQSPRYKITEKSQAVAFWCDPISGHATLYWYRQILGQGPELLVQFQDESVVDDSQLPKDRFSAERLKGVDSTLKIQPAELGDSAMYLCASSLRWATFEQFFGPGTRLTVL.

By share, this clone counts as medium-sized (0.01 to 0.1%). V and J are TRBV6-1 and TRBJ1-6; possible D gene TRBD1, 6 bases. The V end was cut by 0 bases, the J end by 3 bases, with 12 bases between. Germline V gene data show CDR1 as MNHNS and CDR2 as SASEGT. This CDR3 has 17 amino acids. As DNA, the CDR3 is TGTGCCAGCAGTGAAGCCCATCAGGGGATCTATAATTCACCCCTCCACTTT. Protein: CASSEAHQGIYNSPLHF.

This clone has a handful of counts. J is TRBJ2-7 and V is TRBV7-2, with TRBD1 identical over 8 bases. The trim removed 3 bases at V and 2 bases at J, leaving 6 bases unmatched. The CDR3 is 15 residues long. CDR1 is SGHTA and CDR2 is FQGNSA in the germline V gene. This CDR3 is CASSLRTGPTYEQYF. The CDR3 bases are TGTGCCAGCAGCTTGAGGACAGGGCCTACCTACGAGCAGTACTTC.

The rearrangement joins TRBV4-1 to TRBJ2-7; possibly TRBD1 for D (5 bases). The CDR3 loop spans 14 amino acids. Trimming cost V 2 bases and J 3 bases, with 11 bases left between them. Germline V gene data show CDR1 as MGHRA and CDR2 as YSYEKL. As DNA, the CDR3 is TGCGCCAGCAGCCAAACAGGCAGCAACTACGAGCAGTACTTC. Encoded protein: CASSQTGSNYEQYF.

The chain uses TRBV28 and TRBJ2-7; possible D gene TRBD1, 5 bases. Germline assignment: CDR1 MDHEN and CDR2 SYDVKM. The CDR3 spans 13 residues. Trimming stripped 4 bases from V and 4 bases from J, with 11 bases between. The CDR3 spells CASSSGQLYEQYF. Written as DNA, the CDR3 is TGTGCCAGCAGTTCAGGACAACTTTACGAGCAGTACTTC.

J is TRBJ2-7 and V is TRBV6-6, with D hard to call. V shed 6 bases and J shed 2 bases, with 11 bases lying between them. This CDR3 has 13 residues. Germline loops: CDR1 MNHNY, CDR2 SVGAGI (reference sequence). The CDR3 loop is CASRRNSAYEQYF. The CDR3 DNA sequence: TGTGCCAGCAGACGTAATTCAGCCTACGAGCAGTACTTC.

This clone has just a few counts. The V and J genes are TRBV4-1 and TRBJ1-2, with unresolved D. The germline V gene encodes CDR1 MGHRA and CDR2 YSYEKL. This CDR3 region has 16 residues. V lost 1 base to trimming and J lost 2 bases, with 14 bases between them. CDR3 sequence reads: CASSQGRAMENYGYTF. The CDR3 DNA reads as TGCGCCAGCAGCCAAGGACGGGCTATGGAGAACTATGGCTACACCTTC.

This chain's CDR3 is CATSNGASGVQPQHF. The CDR3 DNA reads TGTGCCACCAGCAACGGGGCGTCTGGTGTTCAGCCCCAGCATTTT. The rearrangement links TRBV15 to TRBJ1-5; TRBD1 is a possible D gene (5 bases). Deletions cut 4 bases from V and 6 bases from J, with 16 bases between. CDR1 is LNHNV, CDR2 YYDKDF, per germline (reference sequence). This CDR3 comprises 15 residues.

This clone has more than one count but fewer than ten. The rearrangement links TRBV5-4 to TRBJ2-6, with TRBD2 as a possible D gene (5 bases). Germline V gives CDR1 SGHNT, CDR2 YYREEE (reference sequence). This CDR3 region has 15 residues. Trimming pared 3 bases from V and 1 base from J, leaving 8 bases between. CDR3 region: CASSSRASGANVLTF. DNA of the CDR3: TGTGCCAGCAGCTCGCGGGCGTCTGGGGCCAACGTCCTGACTTTC.

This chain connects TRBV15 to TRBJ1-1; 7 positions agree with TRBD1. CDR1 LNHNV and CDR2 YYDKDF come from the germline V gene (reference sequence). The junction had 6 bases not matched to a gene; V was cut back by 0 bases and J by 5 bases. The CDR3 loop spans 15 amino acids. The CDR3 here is CATSREGSRGTEAFF. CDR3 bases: TGTGCCACCAGCAGAGAAGGATCCAGGGGGACTGAAGCTTTCTTT.

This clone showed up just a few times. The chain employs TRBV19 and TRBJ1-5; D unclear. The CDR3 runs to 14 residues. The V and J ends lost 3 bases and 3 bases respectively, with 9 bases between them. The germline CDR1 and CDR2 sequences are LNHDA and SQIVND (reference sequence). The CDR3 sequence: CASSIGQINQPQHF. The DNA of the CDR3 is TGTGCCAGTAGTATCGGGCAGATCAATCAGCCCCAGCATTTT. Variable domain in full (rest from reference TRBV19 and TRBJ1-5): DGGITQSPKYLFRKEGQNVTLSCEQNLNHDAMYWYRQDPGQGLRLIYYSQIVNDFQKGDIAEGYSVSREKKESFPLTVTSAQKNPTAFYLCASSIGQINQPQHFGDGTRLSIL.

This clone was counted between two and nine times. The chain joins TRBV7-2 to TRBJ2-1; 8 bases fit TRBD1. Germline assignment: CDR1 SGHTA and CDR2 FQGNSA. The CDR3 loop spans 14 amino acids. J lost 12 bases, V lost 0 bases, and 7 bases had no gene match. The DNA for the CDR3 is TGTGCCAGCAGCTTAGCGACCTTTGGGACAGGGCAGTTCTTC. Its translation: CASSLATFGTGQFF. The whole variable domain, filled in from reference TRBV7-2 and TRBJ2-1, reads GAGVSQSPSNKVTEKGKDVELRCDPISGHTALYWYRQSLGQGLEFLIYFQGNSAPDKSGLPSDRFSAERTGGSVSTLTIQRTQQEDSAVYLCASSLATFGTGQFFGPGTRLTVL.

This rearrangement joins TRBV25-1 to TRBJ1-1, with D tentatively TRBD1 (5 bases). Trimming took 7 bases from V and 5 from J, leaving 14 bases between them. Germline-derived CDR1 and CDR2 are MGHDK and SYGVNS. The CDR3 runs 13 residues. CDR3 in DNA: TGTGCCAGCATTGGACAAACTGGGACTGAAGCTTTCTTT. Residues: CASIGQTGTEAFF.

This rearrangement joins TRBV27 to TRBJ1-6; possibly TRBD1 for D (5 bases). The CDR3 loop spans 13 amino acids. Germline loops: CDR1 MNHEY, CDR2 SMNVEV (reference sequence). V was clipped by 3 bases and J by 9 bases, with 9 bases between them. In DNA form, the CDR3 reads TGTGCCAGCAGTTTCCTAGGGGTTTCACCCCTCCACTTT. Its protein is CASSFLGVSPLHF.

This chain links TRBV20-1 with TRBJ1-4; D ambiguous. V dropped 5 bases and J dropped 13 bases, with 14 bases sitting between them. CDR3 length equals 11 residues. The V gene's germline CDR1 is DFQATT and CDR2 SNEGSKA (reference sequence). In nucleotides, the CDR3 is TGCAGTGCTCCTGTCAACGGTATACTGTTTTTT. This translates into CSAPVNGILFF.

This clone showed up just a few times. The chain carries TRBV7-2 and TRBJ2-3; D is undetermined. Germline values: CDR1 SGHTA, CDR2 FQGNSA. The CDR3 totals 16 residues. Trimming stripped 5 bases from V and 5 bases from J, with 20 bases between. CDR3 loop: CASSAGWAARGDTQYF. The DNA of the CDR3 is TGTGCCAGCAGCGCCGGATGGGCGGCCCGAGGAGATACGCAGTATTTT.